What follows describes a single T cell receptor (beta chain). It lacks a known antigen. The sample holds no much larger clone one base away, and base qualities are not on file. Based on the germline V gene, the CDR1 and CDR2 sequences are SGHDT and YYEEEE. Trimming at the junction amounts to 1 base on V and 8 bases on J, and the germline ends lie 12 bases apart. Measured from the cysteine to the phenylalanine, the CDR3 is 14 residues long. Only the CDR3 region is kept as DNA, spanning 42 bases read in frame from base 1. This entry belongs to a study of cytomegalovirus exposure and HLA in healthy donors (dated by TCRdb to 2016 to 2017). The study in broad terms: According to a later analysis, the 110 or so validation repertoires were produced on the same platform as the 666 repertoires of the first cohort. The study aimed to test whether signatures of past pathogen exposure could be identified by cataloging public T cell receptors. Along with the roughly 670-subject first cohort, a separate validation cohort of some 130 different subjects was used. To predict cytomegalovirus infection status, the study brought together high-throughput TCR immunosequencing, statistical association of individual TCRs with disease status, and machine learning. What the research found in general, with its limitations: Across donors, most TCR sequences were observed very rarely, whereas some public TCRs were present in many individuals. In the study, around 160 TCR beta chains were listed as associated with cytomegalovirus. All 110 or so repertoires were used to score co-occurrence in the validation cohort in a later analysis, because that analysis had no HLA typing for the cohort. The classifier was reported to diagnose cytomegalovirus status with high specificity and sensitivity in both the original cohort and the validation cohort. The authors suggested that the approach could potentially be generalized to other disease states and immunological phenotypes. Of the cluster scores, roughly 95% were above 0 in a later analysis, which found that TCRs clustered in the first cohort also tended to co-occur in the 130 or so validation repertoires. In vitro tests confirmed that three of the cytomegalovirus-associated TCR beta chains recognize cytomegalovirus antigens.

The library was prepared using the immunoSEQ multiplex PCR assay. Per the source publication's procedure: A statistical classification framework was built to diagnose cytomegalovirus status from the catalog of TCR beta chain sequences. TCRdb's version of the immuneACCESS table is confined to in-frame rearrangements and falls short of the full clone set. An unresolved V gene accounts for under half of the shortfall where checked; the remainder is of unknown origin. The V and J calls and clone size are taken from that table; D and trimming were inferred from the DNA. In all, the sample holds 150,000 to 200,000 clones, and approximately 80% of those were seen once. The ten largest clones represent roughly 7% of the sample. Donors formed part of the validation cohort, which comprised some 120 subjects and was distinct from the first cohort of 550 to 850 subjects.

The sample was PBMCs. The chain joins TRBV5-6 to TRBJ1-4; the D segment cannot be called with confidence. This receptor was identified in a young man in good health and CMV-seropositive. The CDR3 protein: CASSLRRLKEKLFF. The nucleotides read TGTGCCAGCAGCTTGAGGCGGCTGAAGGAAAAACTGTTTTTT.